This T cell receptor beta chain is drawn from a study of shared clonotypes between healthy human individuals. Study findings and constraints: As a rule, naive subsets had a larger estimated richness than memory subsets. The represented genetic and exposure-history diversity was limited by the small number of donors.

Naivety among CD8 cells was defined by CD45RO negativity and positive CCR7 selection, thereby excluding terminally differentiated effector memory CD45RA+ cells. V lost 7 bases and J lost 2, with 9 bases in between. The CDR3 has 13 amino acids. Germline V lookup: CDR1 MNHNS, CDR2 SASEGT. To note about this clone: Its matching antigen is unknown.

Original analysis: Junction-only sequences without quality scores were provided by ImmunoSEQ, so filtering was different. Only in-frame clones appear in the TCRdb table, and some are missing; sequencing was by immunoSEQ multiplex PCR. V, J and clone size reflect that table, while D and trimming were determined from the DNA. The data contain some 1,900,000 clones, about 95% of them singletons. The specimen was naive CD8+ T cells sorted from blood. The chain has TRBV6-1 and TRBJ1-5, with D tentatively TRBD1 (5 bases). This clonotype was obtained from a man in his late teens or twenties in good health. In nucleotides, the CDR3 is TGTGCCAGCAAGGAACAGGGCAATCAGCCCCAGCATTTT. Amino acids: CASKEQGNQPQHF.